This entry is about one T cell receptor (beta chain). Its matching antigen is unknown. This CDR3 contains 13 residues. V lost 3 bases to trimming and J lost 7 bases, with 12 bases between them. Germline CDR1 reads SNHLY; CDR2 reads FYNNEI. The data stem from a study of T-cell reconstitution after alpha-beta-depleted transplantation in children. Whole-study results and caveats: Reportedly, alpha-beta T cells present about two months post-transplant originated from several hundred expanded clones of graft origin. Hyperexpanded clones declined; after one year, newly produced T cells mostly supplied diversity.

A library of TCRbeta sequences, prepared with unique molecular identifiers, was generated. TCRdb passed the PCR reads through MiXCR, listing each CDR3 protein once. The sample shows about a million distinct CDR3 sequences, 25% to 30% of them seen only once. This sequence originates from a boy less than two years old who had a stem cell transplant for SCID, so the T cells may come from the graft donor. The sequenced sample was PBMCs, mostly from graft donor cells, obtained 360 days after TCRalphabeta/CD19-depleted stem cell transplant. This sequence joins TRBV2 and TRBJ1-2; D is uncertain. The CDR3 protein is CASSETFRGGYTF. CDR3 in DNA: TGTGCCAGCAGTGAGACATTCAGAGGTGGCTACACCTTC.